This entry lists 21 T cell receptor beta chains sequenced from one sample in a study of tumor-infiltrating lymphocytes in primary liver carcinoma. Production of TCR beta cDNA used 400 to 600 ng total RNA together with a constant-region primer. Sequencing libraries for TCR beta derived from three nested multiplex PCR rounds that used slightly modified ARM-PCR. The two initial PCR rounds, nine to eleven cycles each, used TRBV1-TRBV30 forward and C-beta reverse primers. TCRdb re-called the multiplex PCR reads through MiXCR, storing one row per CDR3 protein. The sample shows 330,000 or so distinct CDR3 sequences, less than 65% of them seen only once. Germline DNA was also extracted, and blood RNA derived from unsorted whole blood. The sequenced sample was peripheral blood. These receptors originate from a middle-aged man with primary liver carcinoma and hepatitis B virus infection.

Remarks on this clonotype: Its ends do not fully match the called genes, so a read error is possible. CDR3 sequence reads: CASSPSWEVIGELFF. CDR3 in DNA: TGTGCCAGCAGTCCCAGTTGGGAGGTAATCGGGGAGCTGTTTTTC. This chain links TRBV11-2 with TRBJ2-2; D may be TRBD2 (6 bases). The germline CDR1 and CDR2 sequences are SGHAT and FQNNGV. This CDR3 has 15 residues.

The rearrangement joins TRBV28 to TRBJ2-2; 7 bases are a match to TRBD1. The V and J ends lost 9 bases and 3 bases, in that order; junction bases with no gene match: 1. Germline lookup yields CDR1 MDHEN and CDR2 SYDVKM. The CDR3 runs 12 residues. CDR3 nucleotide sequence: TGTGCCAGTCAGGGGGACACCGGGGAGCTGTTTTTT. Translated: CASQGDTGELFF.

Note on this clonotype: The CDR3 carries no conserved terminal phenylalanine or tryptophan, so it likely arises from a read error. This chain joins TRBV11-2 and TRBJ2-7; 9 bases line up with TRBD1. The CDR3 length is 15 residues. Germline lookup yields CDR1 SGHAT and CDR2 FQNNGV. The DNA for the CDR3 is TGTGCCAGCTGTTCGGGGACAGGGATCTCCTATGAGCAGTACTAC. This gives the protein CASCSGTGISYEQYY.

There are many counts of this clonotype. This chain connects TRBV4-2 to TRBJ2-7, with TRBD2 matching 11 bases. Trimming took 0 bases from V and 0 from J; bases not matched to a gene: 10. Germline CDR1 reads LGHNA; CDR2 reads YNFKEQ. This CDR3 has 19 amino acids. In nucleotides, the CDR3 is TGTGCCAGCAGCCAAGACTTAGCGGGAGGGCCTTCCCTCTCCTACGAGCAGTACTTC. Encoded protein: CASSQDLAGGPSLSYEQYF.

As concerns this clonotype: It is likely a read error, because the conserved phenylalanine at the end of the CDR3 is missing. The chain carries TRBV11-2 and TRBJ2-3, with 9 bases matching TRBD2. Looked up from germline, CDR1 is SGHAT and CDR2 is FQNNGV. Germline trimming cut 7 bases from V and 5 bases from J; bases unmatched to any gene: 16. The CDR3 extends over 17 amino acids. The CDR3 nucleotides are TGTGCCAGCACCCAGAGGCCTAGCGGGATAGATGGAGATACGCAGTATTCT. Its translation is CASTQRPSGIDGDTQYS.

In this sample, this clonotype turned up a few times. The V and J genes are TRBV13 and TRBJ1-5, with D possibly being TRBD1 (5 bases). V lost 4 bases to trimming and J lost 6 bases, with 13 bases between them. Germline CDR1 reads PRHDT; CDR2 reads FYEKMQ (reference sequence). The CDR3 is 14 amino acids. CDR3 amino acids: CASSSGGSGQPQHF. CDR3 coding DNA: TGTGCCAGCAGCTCCGGGGGTAGCGGTCAGCCCCAGCATTTT. Looking up the rest from reference TRBV13 and TRBJ1-5 gives the full variable domain: AAGVIQSPRHLIKEKRETATLKCYPIPRHDTVYWYQQGPGQDPQFLISFYEKMQSDKGSIPDRFSAQQFSDYHSELNMSSLELGDSALYFCASSSGGSGQPQHFGDGTRLSIL.

The chain's CDR3 is CASSLEGTSGEDTQYF. Written as DNA, the CDR3 is TGTGCCAGCAGCTTAGAAGGGACTAGCGGGGAAGATACGCAGTATTTT. This sequence joins TRBV11-2 and TRBJ2-3; 13 positions agree with TRBD2. Germline V gene data show CDR1 as SGHAT and CDR2 as FQNNGV. The CDR3 consists of 16 residues. Unmatched junction bases numbered 2, after V lost 0 bases and J lost 5 bases.

There are many counts of this clonotype. The chain combines TRBV11-2 with TRBJ1-4, with D tentatively TRBD1 (5 bases). The germline V gene has CDR1 SGHAT and CDR2 FQNNGV. The CDR3 spans 16 residues. Trimming removed 1 base from V and 11 bases from J, with 20 bases in between. The DNA of the CDR3 is TGTGCCAGCAGCTTAGTATGGTACGGGACCCCGAGGAAACTGTTTTTT. This gives the protein CASSLVWYGTPRKLFF.

The V gene is TRBV5-1, the J gene TRBJ1-2, with 10 bases fitting TRBD1. CDR1 is SGHRS, CDR2 YFSETQ, per germline. The CDR3 has 16 amino acids. V was pared by 7 bases and J by 8 bases, with 17 bases of the junction left unmatched. CDR3 protein: CASGRTGTGAGEGYTF. The DNA of the CDR3 is TGCGCCAGCGGCCGTACCGGGACAGGGGCTGGCGAGGGCTACACCTTC.

A note on this clonotype: The conserved phenylalanine or tryptophan is not found at the CDR3 terminus, so this likely reflects a read error. The chain combines TRBV28 with TRBJ1-2; D gene unclear. This CDR3 is 14 amino acids long. Trimming took 6 bases from V and 1 from J, leaving 12 bases between them. Germline assignment: CDR1 MDHEN and CDR2 SYDVKM. The CDR3 DNA reads as TGTGCCAGCAGAGGTCCCGGGAATAACTATGGCTACACCCTC. Its translation: CASRGPGNNYGYTL.

A remark on this clonotype: This may stem from a read error, because a much larger clone lies one nucleotide away. The genes are TRBV4-1 and TRBJ1-6; perhaps TRBD1 as D (5 bases). V shed 5 bases and J shed 6 bases, with 11 bases lying between them. Germline-derived CDR1 and CDR2 are MGHRA and YSYEKL. This CDR3 region has 14 residues. The CDR3 DNA follows: TGCGCCAGCAGCGCTTGGGGCATTAATTCACCCCTCCACTTT. Its translation is CASSAWGINSPLHF.

The chain has TRBV10-2 and TRBJ2-5; 7 bases are shared with TRBD2. Germline V gene lookup returns CDR1 WSHSY and CDR2 SAAADI. The CDR3 sequence is 15 residues long. The trim removed 7 bases at V and 4 bases at J, leaving 12 bases unmatched. In nucleotides, the CDR3 is TGCGCCAGCATCGCTACCGGGACGGGAGGAGAGACCCAGTACTTC. Translation: CASIATGTGGETQYF.

There are many counts of this clonotype. The chain links TRBV4-3 to TRBJ2-5; the D is unclear. Germline CDR1 is LGHNA and CDR2 is YSLEER. V dropped 0 bases and J dropped 2 bases, with 10 bases sitting between them. The CDR3 loop spans 15 amino acids. The CDR3, as DNA: TGCGCCAGCAGCCAAGATTTTTACCCTCAAGAGACCCAGTACTTC. Its translation is CASSQDFYPQETQYF.

This clonotype was seen at least ten times. This chain links TRBV11-1 with TRBJ2-7, with D possibly being TRBD2 (6 bases). Germline V lookup: CDR1 SGHAT, CDR2 FQDESV (reference sequence). There are 14 residues in the CDR3. The ends were cut back, 1 base at V and 3 bases at J, with 10 bases in the middle. The CDR3 nucleotides are TGTGCCAGCAGCTTAGGGCTAGCGAGCTACGAGCAGTACTTC. This translates into CASSLGLASYEQYF.

On this clonotype itself: At one of its ends the junction is not consistent with the germline gene, which may arise from a read error. The chain joins TRBV6-5 to TRBJ2-7; either TRBD1 or TRBD2 may supply D (5 bases each). The germline gives CDR1 MNHEY, CDR2 SVGAGI. The CDR3 has 17 amino acids. The CDR3 here is CASSYSKSMGVGYKQYF. The DNA for the CDR3 is TGTGCCAGCAGTTACTCGAAGTCCATGGGGGTCGGCTACAAGCAGTACTTC.

This chain connects TRBV5-1 to TRBJ2-3, with TRBD1 matching over 7 bases. The CDR3 contains 15 residues. The junction had 14 bases not matched to a gene; V was cut back by 4 bases and J by 9 bases. Germline assignment: CDR1 SGHRS and CDR2 YFSETQ. The CDR3 sequence: CASSLDRRDLGTQYF. The DNA of the CDR3 is TGCGCCAGCAGCCTGGACAGGAGAGATCTCGGGACGCAGTATTTT.

Remarks on this clonotype: Being one base from a much bigger clone, this may be a read error. CDR3 amino acids: CASTSGGELLF. CDR3 bases: TGTGCCAGCACCTCTGGCGGGGAGCTGCTTTTT. The chain joins TRBV6-2 or TRBV6-3 to TRBJ2-2; weak D call: TRBD2 (6 bases). Per the germline V gene, CDR1 is MNHEY and CDR2 is SVGEGT. The CDR3 has 11 amino acids.

Of note for this clonotype: An end of the junction differs from the germline gene, which may be a read error. This sequence joins TRBV11-2 and TRBJ2-5, with D perhaps TRBD1 or TRBD2 (6 bases each). This CDR3 contains 15 residues. Germline assignment: CDR1 SGHAT and CDR2 FQNNGV. CDR3 amino acids: CASSRGQGFQESQYF. The CDR3 DNA follows: TGTGCCAGCAGCCGGGGGCAGGGGTTCCAAGAGTCCCAATACTTC. The whole variable domain, filled in from reference TRBV11-2 and TRBJ2-5, reads EAGVAQSPRYKIIEKRQSVAFWCNPISGHATLYWYQQILGQGPKLLIQFQNNGVVDDSQLPKDRFSAERLKGVDSTLKIQPAKLEDSAVYLCASSRGQGFQESQYFGPGTRLLVL.

On this clonotype itself: One junction end disagrees with the germline gene, perhaps due to a read error. The chain employs TRBV4-1 and TRBJ2-3, with D hard to call. CDR1 and CDR2 from the germline V gene are MGHRA and YSYEKL. This CDR3 spans 19 amino acids. CDR3 sequence (DNA): TGCGCCAGCGGCCAAAAGATCTTCGAGACGGAACCTCTCACAGATACGCAGTATTTT. Translating gives CASGQKIFETEPLTDTQYF.

The chain is built from TRBV11-2 and TRBJ2-7, with 7 bases that match TRBD2. With V trimmed by 5 bases and J by 0 bases, 7 bases remained unmatched. The V gene's germline CDR1 is SGHAT and CDR2 FQNNGV. The CDR3 length is 15 residues. The CDR3 region is CASSIGAGSSYEQYF. Written as DNA, the CDR3 is TGTGCCAGCAGCATTGGAGCGGGAAGCTCCTACGAGCAGTACTTC.

This clonotype has a single count. The germline gene is not matched at one end of the junction; a read error may be the cause. The DNA of the CDR3 is TGTGCCAGCAGCCCCTTGGCGACAGGGAACACTGAAACTTTCTTT. It codes for CASSPLATGNTETFF. J is TRBJ1-1 and V is TRBV7-9; 7 bases are shared with TRBD1. This CDR3 is 15 amino acids long. CDR1 is SEHNR and CDR2 is FQNEAQ in the germline V gene (reference sequence).